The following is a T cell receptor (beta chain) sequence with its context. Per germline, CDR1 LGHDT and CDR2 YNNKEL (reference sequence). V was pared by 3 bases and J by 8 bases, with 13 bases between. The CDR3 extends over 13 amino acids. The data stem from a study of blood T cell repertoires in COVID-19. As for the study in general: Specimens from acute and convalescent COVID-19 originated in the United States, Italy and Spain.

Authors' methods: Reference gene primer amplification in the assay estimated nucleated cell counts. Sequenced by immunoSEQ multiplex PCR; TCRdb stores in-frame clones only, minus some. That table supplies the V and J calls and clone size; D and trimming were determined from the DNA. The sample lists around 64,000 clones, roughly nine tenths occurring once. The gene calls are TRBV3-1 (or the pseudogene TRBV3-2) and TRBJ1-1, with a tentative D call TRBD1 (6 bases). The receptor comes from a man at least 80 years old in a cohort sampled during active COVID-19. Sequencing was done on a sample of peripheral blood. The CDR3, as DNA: TGTGCCAGCAGCCATACCGGGACATCCGAAGCTTTCTTT. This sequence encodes CASSHTGTSEAFF.